What follows are 30 T cell receptor beta chains derived from one specimen sequenced in a study of CD8 T cells in ankylosing spondylitis. TCRdb analysed the 5' RACE reads with MiXCR anew, one entry per CDR3 protein. The repertoire holds a few hundred thousand distinct CDR3 sequences, with roughly 20% as singletons. Specimen: blood, either unsorted or a sorted T cell fraction (not recorded which). Source of these receptors: a male donor with ankylosing spondylitis or in good health (not recorded which).

This clonotype was detected only a few times. The chain links TRBV30 to TRBJ1-4; no reliable D call. Trimming left V 3 bases short and J 1 base short, with 15 bases between. From germline, CDR1 is GTSNPN and CDR2 SVGIG (reference sequence). The length of the CDR3 is 16 residues. The CDR3 region is CAWRSESYGTNEKLFF. The CDR3 DNA follows: TGTGCCTGGAGGTCGGAATCCTACGGAACTAATGAAAAACTGTTTTTT.

This sequence joins TRBV12-3 or TRBV12-4 and TRBJ2-1; TRBD1 agrees at 9 bases. The CDR3 has 13 residues. V lost 7 bases, J lost 10 bases, and 8 bases stayed unmatched. This chain's CDR3 is CASTLTGGKEQFF. The CDR3 coding sequence is TGTGCCAGCACCCTCACAGGGGGCAAGGAGCAGTTCTTC.

This clonotype has just a few counts. The chain employs TRBV20-1 and TRBJ2-5; 9 nucleotides agree with TRBD1. The CDR3 is 15 residues long. Germline lookup yields CDR1 DFQATT and CDR2 SNEGSKA (reference sequence). Trimming cost V 0 bases and J 5 bases; bases outside gene matches: 7. The CDR3 sequence is CSARDVTGGWETQYF. The CDR3 DNA follows: TGCAGTGCTAGAGATGTCACAGGGGGCTGGGAGACCCAGTACTTC.

CDR3 DNA: TGTGCCAGCAGTCAGTCGGGGCGGGGAGAGACCCAGTACTTC. It yields the protein CASSQSGRGETQYF. V usage is TRBV28 and J usage is TRBJ2-5; possibly TRBD2 for D (6 bases). The germline CDR1 and CDR2 sequences are MDHEN and SYDVKM. V lost 5 bases and J 4 bases, leaving 14 bases between the germline ends. CDR3 length: 14 residues.

The chain joins TRBV24-1 to TRBJ2-5, with a weak D call TRBD2 (6 bases). Deletions cut 4 bases from V and 5 bases from J, with 13 bases between. CDR1 is KGHDR and CDR2 is SFDVKD in the germline V gene. The CDR3 has 14 residues. CDR3 region: CATSDPGGVETQYF. The DNA of the CDR3 is TGTGCCACCAGTGACCCCGGAGGGGTGGAGACCCAGTACTTC.

The table lists this clonotype with a few counts. This chain connects TRBV7-3 to TRBJ1-1; 7 positions match TRBD1. Per the germline V gene, CDR1 is SGHTA and CDR2 is FQGTGA. Trimming removed 5 bases from V and 5 bases from J; junction bases left unmatched: 5. There are 13 residues in the CDR3. CDR3: CASSPVQGTEAFF. The CDR3 DNA sequence: TGTGCCAGCAGCCCCGTACAGGGGACTGAAGCTTTCTTT.

This clonotype was picked up a small number of times. CDR3 coding DNA: TGTGCCAGCAACCAGCCCCTGGTGGGAGATACGCAGTATTTT. Protein product: CASNQPLVGDTQYF. This rearrangement joins TRBV28 to TRBJ2-3; D not resolved. This CDR3 region has 14 residues. The germline V gene has CDR1 MDHEN and CDR2 SYDVKM. Between the trimmed V and J ends, which lost 7 bases and 5 bases, there was a span of 16 bases.

The chain uses TRBV20-1 and TRBJ2-1, with TRBD2 matching 10 bases. CDR1 and CDR2 (germline): DFQATT, SNEGSKA (reference sequence). With V trimmed by 8 bases and J by 6 bases, 7 bases remained unmatched. CDR3 length equals 13 residues. CDR3 loop: CSYHSGRINEQFF. The CDR3, as DNA: TGCAGTTACCATAGCGGGAGGATCAATGAGCAGTTCTTC.

The chain recombines TRBV19 with TRBJ2-1; no reliable D call. The CDR3 has 14 residues. Germline V gene lookup returns CDR1 LNHDA and CDR2 SQIVND (reference sequence). With 4 bases removed from V and 3 bases from J, the gap between germline ends came to 10 bases. The DNA for the CDR3 is TGTGCCAGTAGTAGGGCCACGGGCTACAATGAGCAGTTCTTC. Translating gives CASSRATGYNEQFF.

This sequence joins TRBV7-3 and TRBJ2-2, with TRBD2 identical over 7 bases. CDR1 and CDR2 from the germline V gene are SGHTA and FQGTGA. V lost 3 bases to trimming and J lost 4 bases; unmatched junction nucleotides: 8. CDR3 size: 16 residues. The CDR3: CASSFGTTKSTGELFF. CDR3 nucleotides: TGTGCCAGCAGCTTCGGGACTACAAAAAGCACCGGGGAGCTGTTTTTT.

This clonotype is a singleton in its sample. The chain is built from TRBV7-3 and TRBJ2-1; 10 bases are shared with TRBD2. This CDR3 is 16 amino acids long. Per the germline V gene, CDR1 is SGHTA and CDR2 is FQGTGA. After removal of 6 bases from V and 5 bases from J, the junction contained 10 bases not matched to a gene. This CDR3 is CASRPSGRALDNEQFF. The CDR3 nucleotides are TGTGCCAGCAGACCAAGCGGGAGGGCCTTGGACAATGAGCAGTTCTTC.

The V gene is TRBV5-1, the J gene TRBJ1-1; D ambiguous. This CDR3 has 12 amino acids. V shed 0 bases and J shed 7 bases, with 7 bases lying between them. Germline CDR1 is SGHRS and CDR2 is YFSETQ. The CDR3 is CASSLAVGEAFF. In nucleotides, the CDR3 is TGCGCCAGCAGCTTGGCAGTCGGTGAAGCTTTCTTT.

This clonotype occurred a few times. The V and J genes are TRBV10-3 and TRBJ2-1, with TRBD1 matching 10 bases. Germline V gene data show CDR1 as ENHRY and CDR2 as SYGVKD. V shed 7 bases, J shed 6 bases, and the junction held 9 bases outside the gene matches. The CDR3 runs to 15 residues. The CDR3 nucleotides are TGTGCCATCAATGCGGGGACAGGGGATACCAATGAGCAGTTCTTC. This gives the protein CAINAGTGDTNEQFF.

This clonotype has more than one count but fewer than ten. The chain carries TRBV9 and TRBJ2-1; D ambiguous. Germline CDR1 reads SGDLS; CDR2 reads YYNGEE. V shed 2 bases and J shed 0 bases, with 6 bases lying between them. The CDR3 has 14 amino acids. CDR3 sequence (DNA): TGTGCCAGCAGCGTCAGCAGCTCCTACAATGAGCAGTTCTTC. Translated, it gives CASSVSSSYNEQFF. The variable domain in full, completed from reference TRBV9 and TRBJ2-1, reads DSGVTQTPKHLITATGQRVTLRCSPRSGDLSVYWYQQSLDQGLQFLIQYYNGEERAKGNILERFSAQQFPDLHSELNLSSLELGDSALYFCASSVSSSYNEQFFGPGTRLTVL.

The V call is TRBV4-1, the J call TRBJ1-2, with D possibly being TRBD1 (6 bases). The V and J ends lost 0 bases and 3 bases respectively, with 11 bases between them. CDR3 size: 15 residues. The germline V gene encodes CDR1 MGHRA and CDR2 YSYEKL. CDR3 nucleotides: TGCGCCAGCAGCCAAGATTCCTGGGGGCACTATGGCTACACCTTC. It codes for CASSQDSWGHYGYTF.

Only a few counts were recorded for this clonotype. DNA for the CDR3: TGTGCCAGCAGTTTAGCGGGACAGGGCTCGAGCAATCAGCCCCAGCATTTT. It encodes CASSLAGQGSSNQPQHF. The V and J genes are TRBV12-3 or TRBV12-4 and TRBJ1-5; 9 bases align to TRBD1. The trim removed 0 bases at V and 1 base at J, leaving 4 bases unmatched. The CDR3 contains 17 residues.

The chain carries TRBV28 and TRBJ2-7; D is ambiguous. This CDR3 has 14 residues. Trimming removed 3 bases from V and 0 bases from J, with 9 bases in between. Germline V CDR1 and CDR2: MDHEN, SYDVKM. CDR3 sequence (DNA): TGTGCCAGCAGTTTGGGGAAGAGCTCCTACGAGCAGTACGTC. As protein: CASSLGKSSYEQYV.

The chain carries TRBV12-3 or TRBV12-4 and TRBJ2-7; 9 bases are shared with TRBD1. The V and J ends lost 6 bases and 10 bases, in that order; junction bases with no gene match: 10. The CDR3 is 13 residues long. Here the CDR3 DNA reads TGTGCCAGCAGCCCCGGGACAGGGATCGCCCAGTACGTC. Its protein product is CASSPGTGIAQYV.

This chain links TRBV29-1 with TRBJ2-1; D may be TRBD2 (6 bases). This CDR3 has 15 amino acids. Germline V CDR1 and CDR2: SQVTM, ANQGSEA. Trimming removed 0 bases at V and 10 bases at J, with 19 bases between. The CDR3 loop reads CSVEDGRDRIPEQFF. CDR3 nucleotides: TGCAGCGTTGAAGATGGGCGGGACCGAATTCCGGAGCAGTTCTTC.

This clonotype was detected a few times. This chain joins TRBV29-1 and TRBJ2-3, with 15 bases identical to TRBD2. The CDR3 extends over 16 amino acids. CDR1 is SQVTM, CDR2 ANQGSEA, per germline. V shed 5 bases, J shed 2 bases, and the junction held 5 bases outside the gene matches. The CDR3 DNA reads as TGCAGCGTTCTCGGACTAGCGGGAGGGGACACAGATACGCAGTATTTT. Translating gives CSVLGLAGGDTDTQYF.

The chain employs TRBV12-3 or TRBV12-4 and TRBJ2-7, with a tentative D call TRBD2 (6 bases). V dropped 1 base and J dropped 7 bases, with 11 bases sitting between them. This CDR3 is built from 13 residues. CDR3 in amino acids: CASSLGVGGEQYV. The CDR3, as DNA: TGTGCCAGCAGTTTAGGGGTCGGGGGAGAGCAGTACGTC.

The V call is TRBV11-2, the J call TRBJ2-3; D possibly corresponds to TRBD2 (5 bases). The CDR3 has 13 residues. With 5 bases removed from V and 8 bases from J, the gap between germline ends came to 14 bases. CDR1 and CDR2 (germline): SGHAT, FQNNGV. CDR3: CASSPKSGGTQYF. CDR3 bases: TGTGCCAGCAGCCCGAAGTCAGGAGGTACGCAGTATTTT.

There are a few counts of this clonotype. J is TRBJ2-1 and V is TRBV6-5, with a weak D call TRBD1 (6 bases). Per the germline V gene, CDR1 is MNHEY and CDR2 is SVGAGI. V gave up 6 bases and J gave up 6 bases, with 9 bases separating them. The CDR3 is made up of 12 amino acids. CDR3 region: CASRGALNEQFF. In DNA form, the CDR3 reads TGTGCCAGCAGGGGGGCCCTCAATGAGCAGTTCTTC.

This clonotype came up a few times. This CDR3 is CSVEQGRAGELFF. The CDR3 nucleotides read TGCAGCGTTGAACAGGGTAGAGCCGGGGAGCTGTTTTTT. This rearrangement joins TRBV29-1 to TRBJ2-2, with TRBD1 as a possible D gene (5 bases). There are 13 residues in the CDR3. CDR1 is SQVTM and CDR2 is ANQGSEA in the germline V gene. The V end was cut by 2 bases, the J end by 6 bases, with 10 bases between.

This clonotype was seen at least ten times. The chain links TRBV10-3 to TRBJ2-7; 11 positions match TRBD1. Germline V CDR1 and CDR2: ENHRY, SYGVKD. This CDR3 spans 14 amino acids. J lost 3 bases, V lost 6 bases, and 4 bases had no gene match. The CDR3 spells CAISSGQGVYEQYV. For the CDR3, the DNA is TGTGCCATCAGCTCGGGACAGGGGGTCTACGAGCAGTACGTC.

The CDR3 is CASSDGRLNTEAFF. The CDR3 bases are TGTGCCAGCAGTGATGGGCGTCTGAACACTGAAGCTTTCTTT. This chain joins TRBV6-1 and TRBJ1-1, with D hard to call. There are 14 residues in the CDR3. From germline, CDR1 is MNHNS and CDR2 SASEGT. V shed 3 bases and J shed 0 bases, with 8 bases lying between them.

This chain connects TRBV5-1 to TRBJ2-5; D is possibly TRBD1 (5 bases). CDR1 is SGHRS, CDR2 YFSETQ, per germline. The CDR3 consists of 13 residues. V was pared by 3 bases and J by 4 bases, with 10 bases between. CDR3 DNA sequence: TGCGCCAGCAGCTCCGACAGAATAGAGACCCAGTACTTC. Translated: CASSSDRIETQYF. The complete variable domain, with remaining parts taken from reference TRBV5-1 and TRBJ2-5, reads KAGVTQTPRYLIKTRGQQVTLSCSPISGHRSVSWYQQTPGQGLQFLFEYFSETQRNKGNFPGRFSGRQFSNSRSEMNVSTLELGDSALYLCASSSDRIETQYFGPGTRLLVL.

This clonotype was counted a few times. The rearrangement uses TRBV7-8 and TRBJ1-5; 9 bases fit TRBD1. This CDR3 spans 15 amino acids. The ends lost 5 bases at V and 4 bases at J; junction bases unmatched: 6. Germline lookup yields CDR1 SGHVS and CDR2 FQNEAQ. This chain's CDR3 is CASSLQTGGNQPQHF. In nucleotides, the CDR3 is TGTGCCAGCAGCCTACAGACAGGGGGAAATCAGCCCCAGCATTTT.

The chain carries TRBV10-3 and TRBJ1-1; TRBD1 is a possible D gene (6 bases). Germline V gene lookup returns CDR1 ENHRY and CDR2 SYGVKD. The CDR3 totals 16 residues. Deletions cut 0 bases from V and 4 bases from J, with 15 bases between. CDR3 in amino acids: CAISESLTGSSTEAFF. For the CDR3, the DNA is TGTGCCATCAGTGAGTCGCTAACAGGGTCTAGCACTGAAGCTTTCTTT.

CDR3 loop: CASSLGSAGAYNEQFF. CDR3 coding DNA: TGCGCCAGCAGCTTGGGGTCGGCAGGGGCTTACAATGAGCAGTTCTTC. The chain uses TRBV5-1 and TRBJ2-1, with D perhaps matching TRBD1 (6 bases). The CDR3 has 16 amino acids. Germline values: CDR1 SGHRS, CDR2 YFSETQ. Trimming left V 0 bases short and J 4 bases short, with 14 bases between. The complete variable domain, with remaining parts taken from reference TRBV5-1 and TRBJ2-1, reads KAGVTQTPRYLIKTRGQQVTLSCSPISGHRSVSWYQQTPGQGLQFLFEYFSETQRNKGNFPGRFSGRQFSNSRSEMNVSTLELGDSALYLCASSLGSAGAYNEQFFGPGTRLTVL.